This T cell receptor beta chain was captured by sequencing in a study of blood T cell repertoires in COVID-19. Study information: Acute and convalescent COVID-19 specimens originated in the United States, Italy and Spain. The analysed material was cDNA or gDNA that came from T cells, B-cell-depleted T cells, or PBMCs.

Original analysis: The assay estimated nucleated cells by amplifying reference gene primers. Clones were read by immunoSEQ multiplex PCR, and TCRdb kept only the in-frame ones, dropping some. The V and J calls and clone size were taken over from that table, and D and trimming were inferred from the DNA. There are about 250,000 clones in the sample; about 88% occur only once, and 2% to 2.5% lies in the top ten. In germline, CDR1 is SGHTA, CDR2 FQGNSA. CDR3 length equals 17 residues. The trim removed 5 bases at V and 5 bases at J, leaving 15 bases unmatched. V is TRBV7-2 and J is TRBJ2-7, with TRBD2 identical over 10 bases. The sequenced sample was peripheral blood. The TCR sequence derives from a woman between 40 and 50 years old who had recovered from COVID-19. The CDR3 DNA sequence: TGTGCCAGCAGCCCTCCGGGGAGCGGGAGGGCCGTCCACGAGCAGTACTTC. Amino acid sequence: CASSPPGSGRAVHEQYF.